The 18 T cell receptor beta chains reported below all come from one sample, sequenced in a study of shared clonotypes between healthy human individuals. Assay: immunoSEQ multiplex PCR; the TCRdb copy retains only in-frame clones and omits some. The sample consists of 550,000 to 850,000 clones, roughly 72% of them appearing once. Material for sequencing was memory CD4+ T cells sorted from blood. Sample subset: CD45RA-negative fraction. The receptors stem from a woman under 40 in good health.

The sample holds many counts of this clone. The sample carries other DNA sequences with the same CDR3. The rearrangement links TRBV5-1 to TRBJ2-3, with D maybe TRBD1 (5 bases). The CDR3 contains 14 residues. The germline CDR1 and CDR2 sequences are SGHRS and YFSETQ. Trimming shortened V by 0 bases and J by 6 bases, and 11 bases separated the two germline ends. The CDR3 DNA reads TGCGCCAGCAGCTTGGGGCAGGGTGGGGATACGCAGTATTTT. Protein: CASSLGQGGDTQYF.

The CDR3 DNA is TGTGCCATCAGCCCTCGGGGGACTTCGCATTACGAGCAGTACTTC. This codes for CAISPRGTSHYEQYF. J is TRBJ2-7 and V is TRBV10-3; a weak D match, TRBD2 (6 bases). The CDR3 covers 15 residues. The ends were cut back, 6 bases at V and 4 bases at J, with 19 bases in the middle. In germline, CDR1 is ENHRY, CDR2 SYGVKD.

The chain uses TRBV2 and TRBJ2-2, with D possibly matching TRBD1 (6 bases). This CDR3 is 15 amino acids long. The germline CDR1 and CDR2 sequences are SNHLY and FYNNEI. Trimming removed 6 bases from V and 1 base from J, with 12 bases in between. The CDR3: CASRGSTGNTGELFF. In DNA form, the CDR3 reads TGTGCCAGCAGGGGTTCGACAGGGAACACCGGGGAGCTGTTTTTT.

The chain joins TRBV19 to TRBJ2-1, with D perhaps matching TRBD2 (5 bases). The CDR3 has 16 residues. Germline-derived CDR1 and CDR2 are LNHDA and SQIVND (reference sequence). Trimming removed 7 bases at V and 0 bases at J, with 16 bases between. Here the CDR3 reads CASTPGIGSSYNEQFF. CDR3 bases: TGTGCCAGTACCCCGGGGATCGGTAGCTCCTACAATGAGCAGTTCTTC.

The CDR3 DNA reads as TGTGCCAGCAGCGCCTACTTAGATACGCAGTATTTT. It yields the protein CASSAYLDTQYF. The V call is TRBV7-6, the J call TRBJ2-3; D remains ambiguous. This CDR3 is built from 12 residues. Trimming pared 5 bases from V and 5 bases from J, leaving 8 bases between. Germline-derived CDR1 and CDR2 are SGHVS and FNYEAQ.

The V call is TRBV5-1, the J call TRBJ2-1; weak D call: TRBD1 (6 bases). This CDR3 has 13 residues. V was clipped by 3 bases and J by 4 bases, with 8 bases between them. Germline V lookup: CDR1 SGHRS, CDR2 YFSETQ. The CDR3 DNA sequence: TGCGCCAGCAGCTCCGACAGGTACAATGAGCAGTTCTTC. It codes for CASSSDRYNEQFF.

The rearrangement uses TRBV6-6 and TRBJ2-1, with TRBD2 identical over 11 bases. The V gene end was trimmed by 2 bases and the J gene end by 9 bases; junction bases not matched to a gene: 9. The CDR3 runs 16 residues. From germline, CDR1 is MNHNY and CDR2 SVGAGI (reference sequence). This chain's CDR3 is CASSYTTSGTNREQFF. The CDR3 region has the DNA TGTGCCAGCAGTTACACGACTAGCGGGACCAACCGTGAGCAGTTCTTC.

This clone showed up many times. The sample has other DNA sequences that encode this CDR3 too. This chain connects TRBV7-2 to TRBJ2-7; D uncertain. The CDR3 consists of 13 residues. V shed 0 bases and J shed 3 bases, with 6 bases lying between them. The germline CDR1 and CDR2 sequences are SGHTA and FQGNSA. CDR3 amino acids: CASSLAGNYEQYF. CDR3 bases: TGTGCCAGCAGCTTAGCAGGGAACTACGAGCAGTACTTC.

In DNA form, the CDR3 reads TGTGCCAGCAGTCCTGAGACTAGCGGGAGGCGGTACGAGCAGTACTTC. Translating it yields CASSPETSGRRYEQYF. The chain combines TRBV28 with TRBJ2-7; 13 bases fit TRBD2. Germline V gives CDR1 MDHEN, CDR2 SYDVKM. The CDR3 has 16 residues. Trimming took 5 bases from V and 4 from J; bases not matched to a gene: 8.

CDR3 DNA sequence: TGTGCCAGCAGTTTCGGGGGCCGGCGGTACGGAGAACGGAACACTGAAGCTTTCTTT. Protein sequence: CASSFGGRRYGERNTEAFF. The V gene is TRBV27, the J gene TRBJ1-1; D is perhaps TRBD1 (6 bases). Germline V lookup: CDR1 MNHEY, CDR2 SMNVEV (reference sequence). Trimming stripped 3 bases from V and 1 base from J, with 24 bases between. There are 19 residues in the CDR3.

The chain carries TRBV5-8 and TRBJ1-5; D perhaps matches TRBD1 (5 bases). Trimming pared 4 bases from V and 1 base from J, leaving 12 bases between. Germline CDR1 reads SGHTS; CDR2 reads YDEGEE. This CDR3 comprises 15 residues. This chain's CDR3 is CASSPDRGSNQPQHF. Here the CDR3 DNA reads TGTGCCAGCAGCCCCGACAGAGGGAGCAATCAGCCCCAGCATTTT.

The V call is TRBV2, the J call TRBJ1-2; D remains unclear. Between the trimmed V and J ends, which lost 7 bases and 4 bases, there was a span of 10 bases. The CDR3 is 12 amino acids. The germline CDR1 and CDR2 sequences are SNHLY and FYNNEI. The CDR3 sequence is CASTGEGYGYTF. The CDR3 bases are TGTGCCAGCACGGGAGAAGGCTATGGCTACACCTTC. The whole variable domain, filled in from reference TRBV2 and TRBJ1-2, reads EPEVTQTPSHQVTQMGQEVILRCVPISNHLYFYWYRQILGQKVEFLVSFYNNEISEKSEIFDDQFSVERPDGSNFTLKIRSTKLEDSAMYFCASTGEGYGYTFGSGTRLTVV.

J is TRBJ1-5 and V is TRBV7-8; no clear D gene. This CDR3 contains 12 residues. Trimming stripped 5 bases from V and 3 bases from J, with 5 bases between. The V gene's germline CDR1 is SGHVS and CDR2 FQNEAQ. CDR3 DNA sequence: TGTGCCAGCAGCAATTACAATCAGCCCCAGCATTTT. Protein: CASSNYNQPQHF.

The chain employs TRBV6-5 and TRBJ1-3; the D is unclear. Germline loops: CDR1 MNHEY, CDR2 SVGAGI. The CDR3 consists of 14 residues. Between the trimmed V and J ends, which lost 6 bases and 0 bases, there was a span of 9 bases. This chain's CDR3 is CASSSGLSGNTIYF. The CDR3 coding sequence is TGTGCCAGCAGCTCAGGCCTCTCTGGAAACACCATATATTTT.

This clone was seen at least ten times. The chain couples TRBV28 to TRBJ2-2; D perhaps matches TRBD1 (6 bases). Germline assignment: CDR1 MDHEN and CDR2 SYDVKM. With 2 bases removed from V and 5 bases from J, the gap between germline ends came to 15 bases. The CDR3 has 16 residues. CDR3 sequence: CASSLRTDGLTGELFF. In DNA, the CDR3 is TGTGCCAGCAGTTTAAGGACAGACGGACTTACCGGGGAGCTGTTTTTT.

The CDR3 region is CASSARARGQVGPHITGETQYF. The CDR3 DNA follows: TGTGCCAGCAGCGCGAGGGCGAGGGGGCAAGTGGGTCCCCATATTACCGGGGAGACCCAGTACTTC. V is TRBV9 and J is TRBJ2-5; TRBD1 aligns across 7 bases. The J segment lost 5 bases and the V segment lost 3 bases, leaving 31 bases of the junction unmatched. From germline, CDR1 is SGDLS and CDR2 YYNGEE. The length of the CDR3 is 22 residues.

The chain links TRBV7-9 to TRBJ2-7, with no clear D. The V and J ends lost 5 bases and 1 base respectively, with 12 bases between them. Germline CDR1 is SEHNR and CDR2 is FQNEAQ (reference sequence). The CDR3 length is 14 residues. The CDR3 DNA reads as TGTGCCAGCAGCGGGGTAGCCAGTTCCTACGAGCAGTACTTC. Its translation: CASSGVASSYEQYF.

This clone was found once. J is TRBJ2-1 and V is TRBV29-1; 7 bases match TRBD2. Germline CDR1 and CDR2: SQVTM and ANQGSEA. V was pared by 8 bases and J by 9 bases, with 16 bases of the junction left unmatched. CDR3 length: 14 residues. CDR3 sequence (DNA): TGCAGCACCAGAGCGGGAACCGGTCGAGGTGAGCAGTTCTTC. Protein sequence: CSTRAGTGRGEQFF.